The next 10 T cell receptor beta chains were all read from a single sample in a study of CD8 T cells in Susac syndrome. Random hexamers were used to reverse transcribe an amount of roughly 0.45 to 1 ug RNA. TCRdb ran MiXCR on the immunoSEQ multiplex PCR reads and lists one entry per CDR3 protein. The table lists over 350,000 distinct CDR3 sequences, approximately 85% of them singletons. Sequenced material: CD8+ T cells from PBMCs. These TCRs come from a human donor with multiple sclerosis.

The genes are TRBV9 and TRBJ2-2; D possibly uses TRBD1 or TRBD2 (6 bases each). Looked up from germline, CDR1 is SGDLS and CDR2 is YYNGEE. The CDR3 has 13 residues. V was pared by 5 bases and J by 6 bases, with 11 bases between. The CDR3 sequence is CASREGEAGELFF. CDR3 DNA sequence: TGTGCCAGCAGGGAGGGGGAGGCCGGGGAGCTGTTTTTT.

This clonotype was detected once. The chain joins TRBV4-1 to TRBJ1-2; no clear D. CDR1 MGHRA and CDR2 YSYEKL come from the germline V gene. Trimming removed 0 bases from V and 6 bases from J, with 11 bases in between. The CDR3 spans 14 residues. CDR3 in DNA: TGCGCCAGCAGCCAAGACCCTGACCTCCATGGCTACACCTTC. Amino acid sequence: CASSQDPDLHGYTF.

The V and J genes are TRBV15 and TRBJ2-7, with D possibly TRBD2 on 6 matching bases. Trimming took 4 bases from V and 7 from J, leaving 17 bases between them. The CDR3 totals 14 residues. CDR1 and CDR2 (germline): LNHNV, YYDKDF (reference sequence). This CDR3 reads CATSTGSFSSEQYF. The CDR3 nucleotides are TGTGCCACCAGCACCGGGAGTTTCTCCTCGGAGCAGTACTTC. The variable domain in full, with the rest retrieved from reference TRBV15 and TRBJ2-7, is DAMVIQNPRYQVTQFGKPVTLSCSQTLNHNVMYWYQQKSSQAPKLLFHYYDKDFNNEADTPDNFQSRRPNTSFCFLDIRSPGLGDTAMYLCATSTGSFSSEQYFGPGTRLTVT.

CDR3 sequence reads: CASSPVEGSYNEQFF. In DNA, the CDR3 is TGTGCCAGCAGCCCCGTAGAAGGATCCTACAATGAGCAGTTCTTC. This chain connects TRBV9 to TRBJ2-1; D is ambiguous. CDR1 and CDR2 (germline): SGDLS, YYNGEE. With 4 bases removed from V and 1 base from J, the gap between germline ends came to 12 bases. The CDR3 has 15 amino acids.

This chain connects TRBV4-1 to TRBJ1-1; the D is unclear. V gave up 3 bases and J gave up 2 bases, with 10 bases separating them. Germline V gives CDR1 MGHRA, CDR2 YSYEKL. The CDR3 is 14 amino acids. CDR3 coding DNA: TGCGCCAGCAGCCAGGCCGATGACAACACTGAAGCTTTCTTT. Translation gives CASSQADDNTEAFF.

The chain combines TRBV2 with TRBJ1-6; D remains ambiguous. CDR3 length: 18 residues. Trimming took 5 bases from V and 1 from J, leaving 18 bases between them. Germline CDR1 is SNHLY and CDR2 is FYNNEI. CDR3 nucleotide sequence: TGTGCCAGCAGTCCGACTCGTAGTATTCAATCCTATAATTCACCCCTCCACTTT. Amino acids: CASSPTRSIQSYNSPLHF.

The chain links TRBV14 to TRBJ1-4; D is possibly TRBD1 (5 bases). The CDR3 totals 15 residues. CDR1 and CDR2 from the germline V gene are SGHDN and FVKESK. Trimming shortened V by 0 bases and J by 8 bases, and 13 bases separated the two germline ends. The CDR3 sequence: CASSQEWDPLEKLFF. Written as DNA, the CDR3 is TGTGCCAGCAGCCAAGAATGGGACCCCTTGGAAAAACTGTTTTTT.

The chain joins TRBV6-1 to TRBJ1-1; 10 bases agree with TRBD1. V lost 3 bases and J lost 7; bases outside the gene matches: 8. Germline-derived CDR1 and CDR2 are MNHNS and SASEGT. The CDR3 loop spans 15 amino acids. CDR3 in amino acids: CASSDLGQGSVEAFF. The CDR3, as DNA: TGTGCCAGCAGTGATCTGGGACAGGGGTCGGTTGAAGCTTTCTTT.

The V call is TRBV9, the J call TRBJ2-1; TRBD1 or TRBD2 may be the D gene (5 bases each). The CDR3 has 19 amino acids. Germline V gene data show CDR1 as SGDLS and CDR2 as YYNGEE. V was clipped by 0 bases and J by 1 base, with 20 bases between them. In nucleotides, the CDR3 is TGTGCCAGCAGCGTAGGTTCTTCGGGACGGAAAGGATCCTACAATGAGCAGTTCTTC. This codes for CASSVGSSGRKGSYNEQFF.

The chain has TRBV29-1 and TRBJ2-7; D is unresolved. CDR1 SQVTM and CDR2 ANQGSEA come from the germline V gene. V lost 1 base and J lost 1, with 8 bases in between. The CDR3 is 13 amino acids. The DNA of the CDR3 is TGCAGCGTTGAAGGAGAGACGTCCTACGAGCAGTACTTC. This sequence encodes CSVEGETSYEQYF.